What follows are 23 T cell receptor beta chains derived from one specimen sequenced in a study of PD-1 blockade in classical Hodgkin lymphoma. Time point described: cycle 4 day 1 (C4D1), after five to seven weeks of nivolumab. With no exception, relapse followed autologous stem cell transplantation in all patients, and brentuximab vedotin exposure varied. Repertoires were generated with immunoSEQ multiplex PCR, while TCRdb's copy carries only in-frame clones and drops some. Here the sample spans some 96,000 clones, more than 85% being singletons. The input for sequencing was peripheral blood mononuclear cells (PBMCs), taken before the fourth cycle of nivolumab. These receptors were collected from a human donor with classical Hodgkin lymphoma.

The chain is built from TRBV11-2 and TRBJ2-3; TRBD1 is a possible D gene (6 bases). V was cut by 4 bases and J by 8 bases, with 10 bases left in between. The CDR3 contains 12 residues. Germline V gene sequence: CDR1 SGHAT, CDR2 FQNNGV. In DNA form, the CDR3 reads TGTGCCAGCAGCTCACAGGGTACTACGCAGTATTTT. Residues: CASSSQGTTQYF.

The CDR3 region has the DNA TGTGCCAGCAGCTTGGTAGCGGGAGGGCTTGAGGTAACCAAAAACATTCAGTACTTC. Amino acids: CASSLVAGGLEVTKNIQYF. The chain recombines TRBV7-8 with TRBJ2-4, with 11 bases that match TRBD2. Germline CDR1 SGHVS, CDR2 FQNEAQ. Losses at the gene ends were 3 bases for V and 2 bases for J; bases not matched to a gene: 12. The CDR3 runs to 19 residues.

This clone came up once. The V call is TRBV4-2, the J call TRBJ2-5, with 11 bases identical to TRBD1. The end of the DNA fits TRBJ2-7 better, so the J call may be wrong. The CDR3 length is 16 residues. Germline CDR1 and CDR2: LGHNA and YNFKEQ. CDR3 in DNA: TGTGCCAGCAGCCAAGGAATGGGACAGGGGGCCTACGAGCAGTACTTC. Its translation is CASSQGMGQGAYEQYF.

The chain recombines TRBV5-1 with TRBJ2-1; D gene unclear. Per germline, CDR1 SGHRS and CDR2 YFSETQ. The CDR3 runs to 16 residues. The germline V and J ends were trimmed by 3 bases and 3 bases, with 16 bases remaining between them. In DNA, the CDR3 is TGCGCCAGCAGCTCCCCGGATCCGGATCACTACAATGAGCAGTTCTTC. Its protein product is CASSSPDPDHYNEQFF.

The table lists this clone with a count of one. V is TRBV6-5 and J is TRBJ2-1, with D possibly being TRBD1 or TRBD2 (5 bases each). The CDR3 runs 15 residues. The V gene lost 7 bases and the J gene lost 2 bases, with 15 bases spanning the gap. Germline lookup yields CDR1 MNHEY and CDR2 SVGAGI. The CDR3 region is CASNPPEDTYNEQFF. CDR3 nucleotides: TGTGCCAGCAACCCCCCGGAGGACACCTACAATGAGCAGTTCTTC.

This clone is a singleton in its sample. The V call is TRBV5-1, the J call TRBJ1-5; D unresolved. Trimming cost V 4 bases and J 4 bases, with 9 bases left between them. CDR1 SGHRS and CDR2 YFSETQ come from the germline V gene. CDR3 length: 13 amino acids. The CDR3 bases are TGCGCCAGCAGCGAGGACGGAAATCAGCCCCAGCATTTT. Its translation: CASSEDGNQPQHF. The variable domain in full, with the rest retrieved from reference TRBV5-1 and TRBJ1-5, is KAGVTQTPRYLIKTRGQQVTLSCSPISGHRSVSWYQQTPGQGLQFLFEYFSETQRNKGNFPGRFSGRQFSNSRSEMNVSTLELGDSALYLCASSEDGNQPQHFGDGTRLSIL.

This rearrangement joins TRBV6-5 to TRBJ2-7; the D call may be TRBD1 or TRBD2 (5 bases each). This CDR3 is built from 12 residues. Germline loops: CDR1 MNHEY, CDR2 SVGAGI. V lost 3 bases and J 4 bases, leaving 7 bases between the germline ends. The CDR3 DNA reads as TGTGCCAGCAGTTATGAGGGGTACGAGCAGTACTTC. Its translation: CASSYEGYEQYF.

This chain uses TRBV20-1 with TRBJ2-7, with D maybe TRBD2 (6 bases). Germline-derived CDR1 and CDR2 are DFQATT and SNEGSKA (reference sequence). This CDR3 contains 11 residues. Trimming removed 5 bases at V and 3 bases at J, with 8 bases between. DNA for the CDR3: TGCAGTGCTGGGGGACTCTACGAGCAGTACTTC. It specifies CSAGGLYEQYF.

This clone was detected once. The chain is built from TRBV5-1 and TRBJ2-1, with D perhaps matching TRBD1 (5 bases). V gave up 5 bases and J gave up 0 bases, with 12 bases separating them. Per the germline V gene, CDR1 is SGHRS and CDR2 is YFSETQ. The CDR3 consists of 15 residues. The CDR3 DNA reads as TGCGCCAGCAGTCCCCAGGGTCGCTCCTACAATGAGCAGTTCTTC. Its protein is CASSPQGRSYNEQFF.

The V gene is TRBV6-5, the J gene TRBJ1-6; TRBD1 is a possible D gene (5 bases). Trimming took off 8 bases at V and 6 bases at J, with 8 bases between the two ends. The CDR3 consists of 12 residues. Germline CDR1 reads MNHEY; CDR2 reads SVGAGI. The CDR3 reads CASRGGNSPLHF. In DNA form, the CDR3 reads TGTGCCAGCCGGGGGGGTAATTCACCCCTCCACTTT.

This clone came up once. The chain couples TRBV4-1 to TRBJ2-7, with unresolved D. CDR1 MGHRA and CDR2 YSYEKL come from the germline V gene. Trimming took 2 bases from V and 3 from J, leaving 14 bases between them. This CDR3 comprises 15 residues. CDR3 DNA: TGCGCCAGCAGCCAAATACAGACGAAGAACTACGAGCAGTACTTC. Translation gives CASSQIQTKNYEQYF.

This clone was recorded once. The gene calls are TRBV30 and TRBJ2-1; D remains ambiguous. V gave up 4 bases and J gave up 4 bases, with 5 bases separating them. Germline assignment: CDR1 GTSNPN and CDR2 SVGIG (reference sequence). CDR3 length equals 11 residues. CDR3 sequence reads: CAWTQYNEQFF. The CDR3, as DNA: TGTGCCTGGACACAGTACAATGAGCAGTTCTTC.

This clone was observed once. CDR3 DNA: TGTGCCAGCAGTTTAGCAGGACGCAGTGGTAATGAAAAACTGTTTTTT. Its translation: CASSLAGRSGNEKLFF. The J gene is TRBJ1-4, the V gene TRBV28; D unresolved. V gave up 2 bases and J gave up 4 bases, with 14 bases separating them. Germline CDR1 and CDR2: MDHEN and SYDVKM. The CDR3 spans 16 residues.

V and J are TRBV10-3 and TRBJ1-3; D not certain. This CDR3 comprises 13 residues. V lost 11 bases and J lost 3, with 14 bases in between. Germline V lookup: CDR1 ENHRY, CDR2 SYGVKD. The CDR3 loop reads CAVPGTGGNTIYF. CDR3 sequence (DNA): TGTGCCGTCCCGGGAACCGGTGGAAACACCATATATTTT.

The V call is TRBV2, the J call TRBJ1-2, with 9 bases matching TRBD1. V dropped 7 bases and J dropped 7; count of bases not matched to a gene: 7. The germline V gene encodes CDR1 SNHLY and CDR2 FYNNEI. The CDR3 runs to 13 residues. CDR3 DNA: TGTGCCAGCACGGGACAGGGAACGGCTGGCTACACCTTC. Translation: CASTGQGTAGYTF.

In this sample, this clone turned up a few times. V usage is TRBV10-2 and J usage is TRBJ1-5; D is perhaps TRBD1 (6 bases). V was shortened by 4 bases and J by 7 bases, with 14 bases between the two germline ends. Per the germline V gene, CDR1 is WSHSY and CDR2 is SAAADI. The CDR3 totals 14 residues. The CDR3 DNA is TGCGCCAGCAGTGGGCACAGGGATTCCCAGCCCCAGCATTTT. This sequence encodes CASSGHRDSQPQHF.

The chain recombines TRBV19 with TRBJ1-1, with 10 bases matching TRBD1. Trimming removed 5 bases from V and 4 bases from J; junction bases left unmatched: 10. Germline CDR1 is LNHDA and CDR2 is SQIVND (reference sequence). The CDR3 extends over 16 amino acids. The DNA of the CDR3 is TGTGCCAGTAGTCCAGGACAGGGGGTGATGGGCACTGAAGCTTTCTTT. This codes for CASSPGQGVMGTEAFF.

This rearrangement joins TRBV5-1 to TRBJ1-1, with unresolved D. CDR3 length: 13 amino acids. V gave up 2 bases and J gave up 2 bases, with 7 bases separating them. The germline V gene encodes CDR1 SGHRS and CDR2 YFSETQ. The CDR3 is CASSFAGNTEAFF. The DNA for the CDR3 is TGCGCCAGCAGCTTTGCCGGTAACACTGAAGCTTTCTTT.

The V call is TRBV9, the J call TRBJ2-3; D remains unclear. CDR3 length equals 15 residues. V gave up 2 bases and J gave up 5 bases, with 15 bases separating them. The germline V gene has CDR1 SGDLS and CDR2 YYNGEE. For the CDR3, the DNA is TGTGCCAGCAGCGTCGCGGCGGAGTGGAGAGATACGCAGTATTTT. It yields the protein CASSVAAEWRDTQYF.

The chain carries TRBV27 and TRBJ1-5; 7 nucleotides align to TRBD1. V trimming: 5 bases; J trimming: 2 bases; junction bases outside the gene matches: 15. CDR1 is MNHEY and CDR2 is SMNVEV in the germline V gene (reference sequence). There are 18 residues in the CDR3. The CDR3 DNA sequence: TGTGCCAGCAGTCCCCGGACAGGTCTTCTGTCGCGCAATCAGCCCCAGCATTTT. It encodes CASSPRTGLLSRNQPQHF.

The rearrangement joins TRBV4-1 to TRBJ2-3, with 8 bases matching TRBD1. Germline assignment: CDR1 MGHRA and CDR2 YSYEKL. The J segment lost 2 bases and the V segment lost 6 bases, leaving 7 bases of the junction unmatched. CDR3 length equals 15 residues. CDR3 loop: CASRQTGGYTDTQYF. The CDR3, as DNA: TGCGCCAGCAGACAAACAGGGGGGTACACAGATACGCAGTATTTT.

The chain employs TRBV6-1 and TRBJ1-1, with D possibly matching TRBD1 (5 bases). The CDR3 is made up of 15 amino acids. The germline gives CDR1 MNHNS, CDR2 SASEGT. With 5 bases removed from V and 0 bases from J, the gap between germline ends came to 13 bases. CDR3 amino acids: CASSRGPGLNTEAFF. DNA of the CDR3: TGTGCCAGCAGTAGGGGTCCAGGCTTGAACACTGAAGCTTTCTTT.

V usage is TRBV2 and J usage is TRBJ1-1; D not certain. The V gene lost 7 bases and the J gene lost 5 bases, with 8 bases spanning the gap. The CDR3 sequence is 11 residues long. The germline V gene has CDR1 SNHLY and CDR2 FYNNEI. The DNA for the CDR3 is TGTGCCAGCATTTGGTTTACTGAAGCTTTCTTT. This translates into CASIWFTEAFF.